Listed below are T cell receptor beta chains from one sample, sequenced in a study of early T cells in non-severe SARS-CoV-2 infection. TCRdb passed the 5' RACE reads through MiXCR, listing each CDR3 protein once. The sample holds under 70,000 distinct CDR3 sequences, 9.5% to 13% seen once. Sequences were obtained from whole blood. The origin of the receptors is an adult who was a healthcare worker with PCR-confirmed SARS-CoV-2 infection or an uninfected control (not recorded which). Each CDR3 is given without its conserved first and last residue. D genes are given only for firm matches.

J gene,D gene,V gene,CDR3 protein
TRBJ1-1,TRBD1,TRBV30,AWSDVDRAGTEAF
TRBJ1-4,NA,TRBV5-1,ASGTGLGNEKLF
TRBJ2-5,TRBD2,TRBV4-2,ASSQEITGGQETQY
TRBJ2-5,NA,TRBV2,ASSAPVNQETQY
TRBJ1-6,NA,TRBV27,ASSLRQAINSPLH
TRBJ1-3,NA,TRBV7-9,ASSLWESSGNTIY
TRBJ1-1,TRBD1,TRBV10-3,AISATGGRDTEAF
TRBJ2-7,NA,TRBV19,ASSRLTGEQY
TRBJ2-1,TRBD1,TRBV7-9,ASTARQGEQF
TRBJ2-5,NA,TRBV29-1,SVEDRGRQETQY
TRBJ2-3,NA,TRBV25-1,ASSPSLPKDTQY